This entry lists 11 T cell receptor beta chains sequenced from one sample in a study of CD8 T cells in ankylosing spondylitis. A single record per CDR3 protein comes from TCRdb applying MiXCR to the 5' RACE reads. This sample has some 130,000 distinct CDR3 sequences, with over 10% found just once. Sequencing was done on a sample of blood, either unsorted or a sorted T cell fraction (not recorded which). The receptors were gathered from a female donor with ankylosing spondylitis or in good health (not recorded which).

This clonotype came up many times. The chain recombines TRBV10-2 with TRBJ1-2; a possible D gene is TRBD1 (6 bases). In germline, CDR1 is WSHSY, CDR2 SAAADI. This CDR3 is built from 11 residues. The germline V and J ends were trimmed by 10 bases and 8 bases, with 14 bases remaining between them. CDR3 region: CATVTGGGYTF. DNA for the CDR3: TGCGCCACCGTGACAGGCGGCGGCTACACCTTC.

This clonotype was observed at least ten times. The rearrangement links TRBV10-3 to TRBJ2-4, with a weak D call TRBD1 (6 bases). The CDR3 is 19 residues long. CDR1 and CDR2 (germline): ENHRY, SYGVKD. The V end was cut by 2 bases, the J end by 0 bases, with 20 bases between. This CDR3 is CAISENPVGSGVAKNIQYF. DNA of the CDR3: TGTGCCATCAGTGAGAATCCAGTTGGTTCAGGGGTAGCCAAAAACATTCAGTACTTC.

This clonotype occurred many times. The chain recombines TRBV24-1 with TRBJ2-5; TRBD2 matches 9 bases. The CDR3 is made up of 15 amino acids. Germline lookup yields CDR1 KGHDR and CDR2 SFDVKD. Losses at the gene ends were 5 bases for V and 1 base for J; bases not matched to a gene: 4. The CDR3 sequence is CATSGFSGSQETQYF. CDR3 in DNA: TGTGCCACCAGTGGGTTTAGCGGGAGCCAAGAGACCCAGTACTTC.

This clonotype was seen many times. The gene calls are TRBV7-6 and TRBJ2-5, with D perhaps TRBD1 or TRBD2 (5 bases each). The V end lost 5 bases, the J end lost 1 base, and 14 bases lay between the germline ends. Germline values: CDR1 SGHVS, CDR2 FNYEAQ. The CDR3 is made up of 15 amino acids. The CDR3 reads CASSMGTFPQETQYF. Written as DNA, the CDR3 is TGTGCCAGCAGCATGGGGACCTTTCCCCAAGAGACCCAGTACTTC. Drawing the rest from reference TRBV7-6 and TRBJ2-5, the complete variable domain is GAGVSQSPRYKVTKRGQDVALRCDPISGHVSLYWYRQALGQGPEFLTYFNYEAQQDKSGLPNDRFSAERPEGSISTLTIQRTEQRDSAMYRCASSMGTFPQETQYFGPGTRLLVL.

This clonotype was seen ten or more times. The rearrangement joins TRBV10-3 to TRBJ2-5; the D is unclear. The CDR3 is 12 residues long. Germline CDR1 reads ENHRY; CDR2 reads SYGVKD. Trimming removed 1 base from V and 3 bases from J, with 3 bases in between. The CDR3 region is CAISEFEETQYF. CDR3 coding DNA: TGTGCCATCAGTGAGTTCGAAGAGACCCAGTACTTC.

This clonotype has at least ten counts. V usage is TRBV24-1 and J usage is TRBJ1-6; D gene ambiguous. V shed 5 bases and J shed 10 bases, with 8 bases lying between them. CDR1 KGHDR and CDR2 SFDVKD come from the germline V gene. The CDR3 has 12 residues. Here the CDR3 reads CATSATGSPLHF. The CDR3 DNA sequence: TGTGCCACCAGTGCCACTGGCTCACCCCTCCACTTT.

Details on this clonotype: Given a much more abundant clone one base away, this may be a read error. This chain connects TRBV7-9 to TRBJ2-7, with a weak D call TRBD1 (6 bases). There are 14 residues in the CDR3. The V and J ends lost 4 bases and 3 bases respectively, with 13 bases between them. Germline assignment: CDR1 SEHNR and CDR2 FQNEAQ (reference sequence). CDR3: CASSSDSGDYEQYF. CDR3 nucleotide sequence: TGTGCCAGCAGCTCGGACAGTGGAGACTACGAGCAGTACTTC.

This sequence joins TRBV11-2 and TRBJ2-1; tentative D call: TRBD1 (5 bases). Per the germline V gene, CDR1 is SGHAT and CDR2 is FQNNGV. V dropped 1 base and J dropped 4 bases, with 14 bases sitting between them. The length of the CDR3 is 16 residues. The CDR3 nucleotides are TGTGCCAGCAGCTTAGGGCAGGGCCGGTCGTACAATGAGCAGTTCTTC. This codes for CASSLGQGRSYNEQFF.

About this clonotype itself: This may be a read error: a much more frequent sequence differs by one nucleotide. The CDR3 coding sequence is TGCAGCGTTGAAGGCGACAGGCCCCAGTATTTT. Its protein product is CSVEGDRPQYF. This sequence joins TRBV29-1 and TRBJ1-5; D is perhaps TRBD1 (6 bases). The J call may be in error: the DNA end matches TRBJ2-3 better. Germline CDR1 SQVTM, CDR2 ANQGSEA. This CDR3 is built from 11 residues.

This clonotype was picked up many times. CDR3 sequence: CASSPVAGSGYNEQFF. CDR3 in DNA: TGTGCCAGCAGCCCCGTGGCGGGATCTGGGTACAATGAGCAGTTCTTC. V usage is TRBV7-2 and J usage is TRBJ2-1; a possible D gene is TRBD2 (6 bases). The CDR3 sequence is 16 residues long. V was shortened by 5 bases and J by 4 bases, with 18 bases between the two germline ends. Germline V gene data show CDR1 as SGHTA and CDR2 as FQGNSA. Full variable domain (rest looked up from reference TRBV7-2 and TRBJ2-1): GAGVSQSPSNKVTEKGKDVELRCDPISGHTALYWYRQSLGQGLEFLIYFQGNSAPDKSGLPSDRFSAERTGGSVSTLTIQRTQQEDSAVYLCASSPVAGSGYNEQFFGPGTRLTVL.

The table lists this clonotype with many counts. V and J are TRBV12-3 or TRBV12-4 and TRBJ2-3; 9 bases line up with TRBD2. CDR3 length equals 16 residues. The J segment lost 6 bases and the V segment lost 5 bases, leaving 12 bases of the junction unmatched. CDR3 amino acids: CASSTPQAGGGDTQYF. CDR3 sequence (DNA): TGTGCCAGCAGTACCCCGCAAGCGGGAGGCGGGGATACGCAGTATTTT.